The sequence of this TCR beta chain was determined in a study of CD8 T cells in Susac syndrome. In blood CD8+ and CD4+ T cells, TCR beta underwent sequencing. The multiple sclerosis controls comprised treatment-naive patients whose relapsing-remitting disease was stable or active. The CD8+ and CD4+ T cells were isolated magnetically using a negative isolation approach, whereas the TEMRA cells were enriched by FACS. In its sample, this clonotype was seen a few times. Random hexamers served to reverse transcribe about 0.5 to 1 ug RNA. The CDR3 of TCR beta was amplified by immunoSEQ multiplex PCR across 54 Vbeta and 13 Jbeta. MiXCR, run by TCRdb on the immunoSEQ multiplex PCR reads, gives a single entry per CDR3 protein. The sample lists some 70,000 distinct CDR3 sequences; roughly 94% were seen once. Germline V gene sequence: CDR1 SGHTA, CDR2 FQGNSA. The CDR3 has 12 amino acids. Between the trimmed V and J ends, which lost 4 bases and 2 bases, there was a span of 6 bases.

The material sequenced was CD8+ T cells from PBMCs. V usage is TRBV7-2 and J usage is TRBJ2-7; D unresolved. The receptor's source is a human donor with multiple sclerosis. The CDR3 here is CASSSEAYEQYF. The CDR3 DNA reads TGTGCCAGCAGCTCCGAAGCCTACGAGCAGTACTTC.